The rows below give T cell receptor beta chains drawn from one sample of a study of vaccination and CD4 T cells after COVID-19. Their cognate antigens are unknown. TCRdb redid the calling of the PCR reads with MiXCR, one entry per CDR3 protein. Altogether roughly 8,600 distinct CDR3 sequences are present, 45% to 55% being singletons, with the ten largest covering more than 40%. The sample taken for sequencing was CD4+ T cells from blood, cultured in vitro. All receptors come from a human donor who had recovered from COVID-19. CDR3s include the opening cysteine and the closing phenylalanine or tryptophan. Fields, in order: CDR3 protein, CDR3 DNA, V gene, CDR3 length, D gene, J gene, clone size. A D gene is named only where the DNA matches it firmly. Clone sizes are given selectively: once, few, many, or a class where the clone is expanded.

CDR3aa: CASSYSPSSYNEQFF
CDR3nt: TGTGCCAGCAGTTACTCGCCTAGCTCCTACAATGAGCAGTTCTTC
v_gene: TRBV6-5
len: 15
d_gene: .
j_gene: TRBJ2-1
abundance: few

CDR3aa: CASNARSNYGYTF
CDR3nt: TGTGCCAGCAATGCCAGATCTAACTATGGCTACACCTTC
v_gene: TRBV2
len: 13
d_gene: .
j_gene: TRBJ1-2
abundance: .

CDR3aa: CASSERVGYTEAFF
CDR3nt: TGTGCCAGCAGTGAAAGGGTAGGGTACACTGAAGCTTTCTTT
v_gene: TRBV12-3/TRBV12-4
len: 14
d_gene: .
j_gene: TRBJ1-1
abundance: .

CDR3aa: CASSETQGSRSLF
CDR3nt: TGTGCCAGCAGTGAAACCCAGGGGTCCCGGTCTCTCTTC
v_gene: TRBV6-1
len: 13
d_gene: .
j_gene: TRBJ1-2
abundance: .

CDR3aa: CASSEDKEKLFF
CDR3nt: TGTGCCAGCAGTGAAGACAAGGAAAAACTGTTTTTT
v_gene: TRBV2
len: 12
d_gene: .
j_gene: TRBJ1-4
abundance: .

CDR3aa: CASSVGQALNTEAFF
CDR3nt: TGCGCCAGCAGCGTAGGACAGGCGCTGAACACTGAAGCTTTCTTT
v_gene: TRBV5-1
len: 15
d_gene: TRBD1
j_gene: TRBJ1-1
abundance: few

CDR3aa: CSVADRGNYGYTF
CDR3nt: TGCAGCGTTGCGGACAGGGGAAACTATGGCTACACCTTC
v_gene: TRBV29-1
len: 13
d_gene: TRBD1
j_gene: TRBJ1-2
abundance: .

CDR3aa: CSALDEGNTEAFF
CDR3nt: TGCAGTGCTTTAGATGAGGGGAACACTGAAGCTTTCTTT
v_gene: TRBV20-1
len: 13
d_gene: .
j_gene: TRBJ1-1
abundance: .

CDR3aa: CASSIYGQKLFF
CDR3nt: TGTGCCAGCAGTATCTACGGACAAAAACTGTTTTTT
v_gene: TRBV12-3/TRBV12-4
len: 12
d_gene: .
j_gene: TRBJ1-4
abundance: .

CDR3aa: CAWHRGSGNTIYF
CDR3nt: TGTGCCTGGCACAGGGGCTCTGGAAACACCATATATTTT
v_gene: TRBV30
len: 13
d_gene: TRBD1
j_gene: TRBJ1-3
abundance: .

CDR3aa: CAWSLTSQVVYGYTF
CDR3nt: TGTGCCTGGAGCCTTACTTCGCAGGTAGTCTATGGCTACACCTTC
v_gene: TRBV30
len: 15
d_gene: .
j_gene: TRBJ1-2
abundance: few

CDR3aa: CASGSSGTGGYTF
CDR3nt: TGTGCTAGTGGTTCCTCCGGGACGGGTGGCTACACCTTC
v_gene: TRBV12-5
len: 13
d_gene: .
j_gene: TRBJ1-2
abundance: .

CDR3aa: CASSVGEGATYYGYTF
CDR3nt: TGTGCCAGCAGCGTAGGAGAGGGGGCGACCTACTATGGCTACACCTTC
v_gene: TRBV9
len: 16
d_gene: TRBD1
j_gene: TRBJ1-2
abundance: .

CDR3aa: CASSPGLRILPGSPDTQYF
CDR3nt: TGTGCCAGCAGCCCGGGACTCCGGATACTACCCGGGAGCCCAGATACGCAGTATTTT
v_gene: TRBV11-3
len: 19
d_gene: .
j_gene: TRBJ2-3
abundance: .

CDR3aa: CASGLGQGSNQPQHF
CDR3nt: TGTGCCAGCGGTCTGGGACAGGGTAGCAATCAGCCCCAGCATTTT
v_gene: TRBV6-1
len: 15
d_gene: TRBD1
j_gene: TRBJ1-5
abundance: .

CDR3aa: CASSAQGISYNSPLHF
CDR3nt: TGTGCCAGCAGTGCGCAGGGGATTTCCTATAATTCACCCCTCCACTTT
v_gene: TRBV2
len: 16
d_gene: .
j_gene: TRBJ1-6
abundance: .

CDR3aa: CSATAGTGEFAGANVLTF
CDR3nt: TGCAGTGCCACGGCTGGGACAGGGGAATTCGCTGGGGCCAACGTCCTGACTTTC
v_gene: TRBV20-1
len: 18
d_gene: TRBD1
j_gene: TRBJ2-6
abundance: .

CDR3aa: CASSLGGLAGSYTDTQYF
CDR3nt: TGTGCCAGCAGTTTAGGAGGACTAGCGGGGAGTTACACAGATACGCAGTATTTT
v_gene: TRBV12-3/TRBV12-4
len: 18
d_gene: TRBD2
j_gene: TRBJ2-3
abundance: .

CDR3aa: CASSSGHRGIQETQYF
CDR3nt: TGCGCCAGCAGCTCAGGGCACAGGGGCATCCAAGAGACCCAGTACTTC
v_gene: TRBV5-1
len: 16
d_gene: TRBD1
j_gene: TRBJ2-5
abundance: few

CDR3aa: CASSLDIQTWYGYTF
CDR3nt: TGTGCCAGCAGCTTAGATATTCAGACATGGTATGGCTACACCTTC
v_gene: TRBV7-2
len: 15
d_gene: .
j_gene: TRBJ1-2
abundance: .

CDR3aa: CASSLWASTGYTF
CDR3nt: TGTGCCAGCAGTTTATGGGCATCAACTGGCTACACCTTC
v_gene: TRBV12-3/TRBV12-4
len: 13
d_gene: .
j_gene: TRBJ1-2
abundance: few

CDR3aa: CASSQSGQKNTEAFF
CDR3nt: TGCGCCAGCAGTCAATCGGGACAGAAGAACACTGAAGCTTTCTTT
v_gene: TRBV4-3
len: 15
d_gene: TRBD1
j_gene: TRBJ1-1
abundance: .

CDR3aa: CASSSETSGTDTQYF
CDR3nt: TGTGCCAGCAGTTCGGAGACTAGCGGGACAGATACGCAGTATTTT
v_gene: TRBV10-3
len: 15
d_gene: TRBD2
j_gene: TRBJ2-3
abundance: .

CDR3aa: CASSPPLRGRENTEAFF
CDR3nt: TGTGCCAGCTCACCACCGTTAAGGGGGCGGGAGAACACTGAAGCTTTCTTT
v_gene: TRBV18
len: 17
d_gene: TRBD1
j_gene: TRBJ1-1
abundance: .

CDR3aa: CASSPLGEGPNQPQHF
CDR3nt: TGTGCCAGCAGCCCACTAGGGGAGGGGCCGAATCAGCCCCAGCATTTT
v_gene: TRBV6-1
len: 16
d_gene: .
j_gene: TRBJ1-5
abundance: .

CDR3aa: CASSWRQRTDTQYF
CDR3nt: TGTGCCAGCAGTTGGCGACAGCGGACAGATACGCAGTATTTT
v_gene: TRBV27
len: 14
d_gene: .
j_gene: TRBJ2-3
abundance: .

CDR3aa: CASSQSGTVIIYGYTF
CDR3nt: TGTGCCAGCAGCCAATCCGGGACAGTCATCATCTATGGCTACACCTTC
v_gene: TRBV11-3
len: 16
d_gene: TRBD1
j_gene: TRBJ1-2
abundance: .

CDR3aa: CASAQTGGNNEQFF
CDR3nt: TGCGCCAGCGCCCAGACGGGGGGAAACAATGAGCAGTTCTTC
v_gene: TRBV5-1
len: 14
d_gene: TRBD2
j_gene: TRBJ2-1
abundance: .

CDR3aa: CASSLPGGGIRKYF
CDR3nt: TGTGCCAGTAGTCTTCCGGGGGGAGGGATTAGGAAATATTTT
v_gene: TRBV19
len: 14
d_gene: TRBD2
j_gene: TRBJ2-3
abundance: .

CDR3aa: CASSLRSLPYEQYF
CDR3nt: TGTGCCAGCAGTTTGAGGAGCCTACCCTACGAGCAGTACTTC
v_gene: TRBV12-3/TRBV12-4
len: 14
d_gene: .
j_gene: TRBJ2-7
abundance: .

CDR3aa: CASSGPDTYGYTF
CDR3nt: TGTGCCAGCAGTGGCCCGGACACGTATGGCTACACCTTC
v_gene: TRBV6-1
len: 13
d_gene: .
j_gene: TRBJ1-2
abundance: .

CDR3aa: CASSYWGAPDTQYF
CDR3nt: TGTGCCAGCAGTTACTGGGGGGCACCAGATACGCAGTATTTT
v_gene: TRBV6-2/TRBV6-3
len: 14
d_gene: .
j_gene: TRBJ2-3
abundance: .

CDR3aa: CASSYSSVPGGVGGYTF
CDR3nt: TGTGCCAGCAGTTACTCATCGGTCCCAGGGGGAGTAGGTGGCTACACCTTC
v_gene: TRBV6-5
len: 17
d_gene: TRBD1
j_gene: TRBJ1-2
abundance: .

CDR3aa: CASSEPGTGSNYGYTF
CDR3nt: TGTGCCAGCAGTGAACCCGGGACAGGGTCCAACTATGGCTACACCTTC
v_gene: TRBV25-1
len: 16
d_gene: TRBD1
j_gene: TRBJ1-2
abundance: .

CDR3aa: CASSMGSPSNQPQHF
CDR3nt: TGTGCCAGTAGTATGGGGTCACCGTCGAATCAGCCCCAGCATTTT
v_gene: TRBV19
len: 15
d_gene: .
j_gene: TRBJ1-5
abundance: few

CDR3aa: CSARWPITDTQYF
CDR3nt: TGCAGTGCTAGATGGCCGATCACAGATACGCAGTATTTT
v_gene: TRBV20-1
len: 13
d_gene: .
j_gene: TRBJ2-3
abundance: few

CDR3aa: CSARDLAYEQYF
CDR3nt: TGCAGTGCTAGAGATCTGGCCTACGAGCAGTACTTC
v_gene: TRBV20-1
len: 12
d_gene: .
j_gene: TRBJ2-7
abundance: .

CDR3aa: CASMWQGISNYGYTF
CDR3nt: TGTGCCTCGATGTGGCAGGGGATCTCTAACTATGGCTACACCTTC
v_gene: TRBV30
len: 15
d_gene: .
j_gene: TRBJ1-2
abundance: few

CDR3aa: CASSANRAQRSDTEAFF
CDR3nt: TGTGCCAGTAGTGCAAACAGGGCCCAGAGGTCGGACACTGAAGCTTTCTTT
v_gene: TRBV19
len: 17
d_gene: .
j_gene: TRBJ1-1
abundance: few

CDR3aa: CASSLASGGNNSPLHF
CDR3nt: TGTGCCAGCAGCTTAGCCTCAGGGGGTAATAATTCACCCCTCCACTTT
v_gene: TRBV11-2
len: 16
d_gene: TRBD1
j_gene: TRBJ1-6
abundance: few

CDR3aa: CASSPRTSGLAFYEQYF
CDR3nt: TGTGCCAGCAGCCCCCGGACTAGCGGACTCGCTTTCTACGAGCAGTACTTC
v_gene: TRBV7-2
len: 17
d_gene: TRBD2
j_gene: TRBJ2-7
abundance: .

CDR3aa: CASSRMEPEETQYF
CDR3nt: TGTGCCAGCAGCAGAATGGAACCAGAAGAGACCCAGTACTTC
v_gene: TRBV9
len: 14
d_gene: .
j_gene: TRBJ2-5
abundance: .

CDR3aa: CASSMIGTGSSSYEQYF
CDR3nt: TGTGCCAGTAGTATGATCGGGACAGGGTCCTCCTCCTACGAGCAGTACTTC
v_gene: TRBV19
len: 17
d_gene: TRBD1
j_gene: TRBJ2-7
abundance: .

CDR3aa: CASSPQTDPYEQYF
CDR3nt: TGTGCCAGCAGCCCTCAGACAGACCCCTACGAGCAGTACTTC
v_gene: TRBV7-6
len: 14
d_gene: .
j_gene: TRBJ2-7
abundance: .

CDR3aa: CASSPNRGGSLDGYTF
CDR3nt: TGTGCCAGCAGCCCCAACAGGGGGGGGAGTCTGGATGGCTACACCTTC
v_gene: TRBV7-2
len: 16
d_gene: TRBD1
j_gene: TRBJ1-2
abundance: .

CDR3aa: CASSLDRRGSYGYTF
CDR3nt: TGTGCCAGCAGCTTAGATCGGAGGGGTTCCTATGGCTACACCTTC
v_gene: TRBV7-9
len: 15
d_gene: .
j_gene: TRBJ1-2
abundance: .